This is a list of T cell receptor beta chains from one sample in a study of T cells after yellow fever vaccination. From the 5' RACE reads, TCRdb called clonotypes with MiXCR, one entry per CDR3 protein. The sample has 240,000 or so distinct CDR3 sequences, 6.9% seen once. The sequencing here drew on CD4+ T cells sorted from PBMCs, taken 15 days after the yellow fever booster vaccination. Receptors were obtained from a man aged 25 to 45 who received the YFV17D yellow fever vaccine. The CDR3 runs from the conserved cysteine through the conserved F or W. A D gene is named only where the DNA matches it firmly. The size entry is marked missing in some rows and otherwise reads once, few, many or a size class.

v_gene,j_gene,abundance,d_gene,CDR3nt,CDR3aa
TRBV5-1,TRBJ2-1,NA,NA,TGCGCCAGCAGCTCCCTCAATCCGGGAGCCGACACGACGGGCTCCTACAATGAGCAGTTCTTC,CASSSLNPGADTTGSYNEQFF
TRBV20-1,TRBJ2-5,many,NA,TGCAGTGCACGGGCGGAGGGGGGTTGGGCCCAGTACTTC,CSARAEGGWAQYF
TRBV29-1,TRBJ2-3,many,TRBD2,TGCAGCATCTTGGGGGGGCGGAGGGGACTAGTAACCACAGATACGCAGTATTTT,CSILGGRRGLVTTDTQYF
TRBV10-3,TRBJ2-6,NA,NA,TGTGCCATCAGGAAAAACTCTGGGGCCAACGTCCTGACTTTC,CAIRKNSGANVLTF
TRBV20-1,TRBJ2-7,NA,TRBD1,TGCAGTGCTATAGGCCAGGGGGCGGGATACGAGCAGTACTTC,CSAIGQGAGYEQYF
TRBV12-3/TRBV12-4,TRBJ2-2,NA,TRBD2,TGTGCCAGCGGCGGGAGGCGATACTCCGGGGAGCTGTTTTTT,CASGGRRYSGELFF
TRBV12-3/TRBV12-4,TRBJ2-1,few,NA,TGTGCCAGCACTAAAGCACCGGCAGACAATGAGCAGTTCTTC,CASTKAPADNEQFF
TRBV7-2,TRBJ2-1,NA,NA,TGTGCCAGCAGCAGAGTGGGGCAGGGGAATGAGCAGTTCTTC,CASSRVGQGNEQFF
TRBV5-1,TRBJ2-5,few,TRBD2,TGCGCCAGCAGCCCTATCCAGGGACTAGCGGGAGAAGAGACCCAGTACTTC,CASSPIQGLAGEETQYF
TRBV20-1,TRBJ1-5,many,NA,TGCAGTGCTAGAGAAATTGCTGGGGATCAGCCCCAGCATTTT,CSAREIAGDQPQHF
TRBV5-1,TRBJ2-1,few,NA,TGCGCCAGCAGCTTTGGTTCAGGGGTAAATGAGCAGTTCTTC,CASSFGSGVNEQFF
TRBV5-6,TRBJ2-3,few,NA,TGTGCCAGCAGACCAACCAGGGGCCGGGATACGCAGTATTTT,CASRPTRGRDTQYF
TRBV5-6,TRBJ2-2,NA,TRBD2,TGTGCCAGCAGCACCGGGCCTAGCGGGAGTGCCGGGGAGCTGTTTTTT,CASSTGPSGSAGELFF
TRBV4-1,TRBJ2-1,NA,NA,TGCGCCAGCAGCCAAGACGAAGTAGCTTACAATGAGCAGTTCTTC,CASSQDEVAYNEQFF
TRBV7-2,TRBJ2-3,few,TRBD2,TGTGCCAGCAGCTTAGCCCGGCCTAGCGGGAGGGCCGGGGATACGCAGTATTTT,CASSLARPSGRAGDTQYF
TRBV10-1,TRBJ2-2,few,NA,TGCGCCAGCAGTGGGGACGCCAAGAACACCGGGGAGCTGTTTTTT,CASSGDAKNTGELFF
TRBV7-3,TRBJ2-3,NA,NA,TGTGCCAGCAGCTTAAGTCAGACAGATGCGCAGTATTTT,CASSLSQTDAQYF
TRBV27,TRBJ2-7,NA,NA,TGTGCCAGCAGTCCAAGAACCGTAGCTGCTCAGCACGAGCAGTACTTC,CASSPRTVAAQHEQYF
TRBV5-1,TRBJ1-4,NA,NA,TGCGCCAGCACCTTGGGGGGAGCGAGCGAAAAACTGTTTTTT,CASTLGGASEKLFF
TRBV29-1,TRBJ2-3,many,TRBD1,TGCAGCGTAACAGGGGGCGTGGAGAGTAGCACAGATACGCAGTATTTT,CSVTGGVESSTDTQYF
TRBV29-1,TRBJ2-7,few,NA,TGCAGCGTTCTTTCCCCCGGGGACGAGCAGTACTTC,CSVLSPGDEQYF
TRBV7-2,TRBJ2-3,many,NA,TGTGCCAGCAGCCCCGACAGTAGCCCAGATACGCAGTATTTT,CASSPDSSPDTQYF
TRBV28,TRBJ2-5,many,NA,TGTGCCAGCAGTTTATTAAGGGAGACCCAGTACTTC,CASSLLRETQYF
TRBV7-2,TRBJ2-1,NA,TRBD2,TGTGCCAGCAGGCTAGGACTAGCGGGAGCCTACAATGAGCAGTTCTTC,CASRLGLAGAYNEQFF
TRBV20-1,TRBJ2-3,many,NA,TGCAGTGCTAGAGAAGGAGCAGGTTTCACAGATACGCAGTATTTT,CSAREGAGFTDTQYF
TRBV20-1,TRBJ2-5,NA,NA,TGCAGTGCCAGAGAACCGTACCAAGAGACCCAGTACTTC,CSAREPYQETQYF
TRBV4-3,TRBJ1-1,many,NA,TGCGCCAGCAGCCAAGATTTGGGCGGGGAAGCTTTCTTT,CASSQDLGGEAFF
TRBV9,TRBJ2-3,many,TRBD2,TGTGCCAGCAGCCCAGAGGGACTAGGAAGGGCAGATACGCAGTATTTT,CASSPEGLGRADTQYF
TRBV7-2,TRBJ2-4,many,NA,TGTGCCAGCAGCCAGGGTCCGGACAACATTCAGTACTTC,CASSQGPDNIQYF
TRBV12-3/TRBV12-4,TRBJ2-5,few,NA,TGTGCCAGCAGTAATAGTGCCCGGGGTTACTTC,CASSNSARGYF
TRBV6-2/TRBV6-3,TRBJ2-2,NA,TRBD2,TGTGCCAGCAGTTACTGGGCTCCCGGACTAGCGGGAGAATATGGCGGGGAGCTGTTTTTT,CASSYWAPGLAGEYGGELFF
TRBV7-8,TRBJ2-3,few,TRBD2,TGTGCCAGCAGCTCCCCCACTAGCGGAGGGTCCCCGACCACAGATACGCAGTATTTT,CASSSPTSGGSPTTDTQYF
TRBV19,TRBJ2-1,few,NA,TGTGCCAGTAGGAGGATCGGGACACCGAAGGACAATGAGCAGTTCTTC,CASRRIGTPKDNEQFF
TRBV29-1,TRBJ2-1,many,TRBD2,TGCAGCGTTGATGCTAGCGGAATGCATGAGCAGTTCTTC,CSVDASGMHEQFF
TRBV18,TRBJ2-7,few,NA,TGTGCCAGCTCACCACGGGCGTCGTTCAACGAGCAGTACTTC,CASSPRASFNEQYF
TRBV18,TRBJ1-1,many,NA,TGTGCCAGCTCACCATCGGAGCGGGTTACTGAAGCTTTCTTT,CASSPSERVTEAFF
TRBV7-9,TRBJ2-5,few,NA,TGTGCCAGCAGCCCATTAAAGTCGAAGGAGACCCAGTACTTC,CASSPLKSKETQYF
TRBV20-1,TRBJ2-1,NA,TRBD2,TGCAGTGCTAGAGCCCTCGGACTAGCGGTAGTTGAGCAGTTCTTC,CSARALGLAVVEQFF
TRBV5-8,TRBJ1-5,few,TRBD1,TGTGCCAGCAGCCCTCGAGGACAGGTCAATCAGCCCCAGCATTTT,CASSPRGQVNQPQHF
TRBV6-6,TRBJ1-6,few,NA,TGTGCCAGCAATTTGGGAGGTTCACCCCTCCACTTT,CASNLGGSPLHF
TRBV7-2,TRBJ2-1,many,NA,TGTGCCAGCAGATTAGATTACAACAATGAGCAGTTCTTC,CASRLDYNNEQFF
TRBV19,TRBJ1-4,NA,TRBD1,TGTGCCAGTAGCCGGGACAGGGTGGATGAAAAACTGTTTTTT,CASSRDRVDEKLFF
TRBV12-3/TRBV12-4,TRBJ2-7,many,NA,TGTGCCAGCAGTCCTCAAAGGGGCCGCCCGTCCTACGAGCAGTACTTC,CASSPQRGRPSYEQYF
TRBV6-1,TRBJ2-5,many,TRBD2,TGTGCCAGCAGTGAACGTATTAGCGGGAGAAGAGAGACCCAGTACTTC,CASSERISGRRETQYF
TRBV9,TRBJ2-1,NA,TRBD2,TGTGCCAGCAGCTACGGGACTAGTCGTCACAATGAGCAGTTCTTC,CASSYGTSRHNEQFF
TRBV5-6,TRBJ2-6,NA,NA,TGTGCCAGCAGCCTTACCACCGGAGGGGCTCGCTCTGGGGCCAACGTCCTGACTTTC,CASSLTTGGARSGANVLTF
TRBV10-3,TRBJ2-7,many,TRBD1,TGTGCCATCAGCCCCGGGACAGGGATCTCCTACGAGCAGTACTTC,CAISPGTGISYEQYF
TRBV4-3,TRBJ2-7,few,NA,TGCGCCAGCAGCTCATCCCCCTTCGGGTCCTACGAGCAGTACTTC,CASSSSPFGSYEQYF